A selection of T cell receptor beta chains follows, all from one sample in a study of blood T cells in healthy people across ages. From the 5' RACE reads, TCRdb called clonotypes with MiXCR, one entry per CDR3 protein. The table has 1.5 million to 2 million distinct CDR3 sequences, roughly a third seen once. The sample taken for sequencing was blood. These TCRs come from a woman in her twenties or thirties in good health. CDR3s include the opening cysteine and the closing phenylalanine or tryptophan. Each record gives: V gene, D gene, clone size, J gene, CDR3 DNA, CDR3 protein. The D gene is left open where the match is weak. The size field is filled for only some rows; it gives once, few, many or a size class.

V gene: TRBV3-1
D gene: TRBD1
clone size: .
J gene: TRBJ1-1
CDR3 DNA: TGTGCCAGCAGTCGGGACAGGGAACCCCAACCTGAAGCTTTCTTT
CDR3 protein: CASSRDREPQPEAFF

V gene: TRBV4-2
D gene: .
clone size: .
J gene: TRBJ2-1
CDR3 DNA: TGTGCCAGCAGCCAAGAGTCGAAGGATGAGCAGTTCTTC
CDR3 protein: CASSQESKDEQFF

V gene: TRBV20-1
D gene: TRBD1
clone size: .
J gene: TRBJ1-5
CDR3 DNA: TGCAGTGCCCTCGGGACAGCAAACAATCAGCCCCAGCATTTT
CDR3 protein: CSALGTANNQPQHF

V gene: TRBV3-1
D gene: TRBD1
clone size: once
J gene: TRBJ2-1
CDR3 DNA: TGTGCCAGCAGCCAAGTAGGTGGGACAGGAACCAACAGTGAGCAGTTCTTC
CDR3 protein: CASSQVGGTGTNSEQFF

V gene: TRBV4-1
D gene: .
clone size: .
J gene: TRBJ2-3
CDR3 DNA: TGCGCCAGCAGCCAGGCGACGGGGGCCGGCACAGATACGCAGTATTTT
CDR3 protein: CASSQATGAGTDTQYF

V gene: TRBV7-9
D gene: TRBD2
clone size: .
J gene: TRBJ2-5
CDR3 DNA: TGTGCCAGCAGCTGGACTAGCGGGGGGCCCTACAATGAGCAGTACTTC
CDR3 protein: CASSWTSGGPYNEQYF

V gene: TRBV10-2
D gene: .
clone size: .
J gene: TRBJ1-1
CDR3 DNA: TGCGCCAGCCATTTACAGGGAAAGACTGAAGCTTTCTTT
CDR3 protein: CASHLQGKTEAFF

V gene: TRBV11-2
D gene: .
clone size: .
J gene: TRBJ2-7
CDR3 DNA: TGTGCCAGCAGTTCCAAATGGACAGGTGGGGGGTACGAGCAGTACTTC
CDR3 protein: CASSSKWTGGGYEQYF

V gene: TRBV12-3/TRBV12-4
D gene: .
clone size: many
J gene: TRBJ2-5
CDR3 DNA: TGTGCCAGCAGAGAAGGACCGCTAAAGTACCAAGAGACCCAGTACTTC
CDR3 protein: CASREGPLKYQETQYF

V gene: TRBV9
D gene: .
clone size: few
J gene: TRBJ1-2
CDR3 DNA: TGTGCCAGCAGCGTCCTGGACTATGGCTACACCTTC
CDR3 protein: CASSVLDYGYTF

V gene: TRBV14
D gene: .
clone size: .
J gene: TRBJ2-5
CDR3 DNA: TGTGCCAGCAGCCAAGATATGGCAGTTCAAGGGACCCAGTACTTC
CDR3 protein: CASSQDMAVQGTQYF

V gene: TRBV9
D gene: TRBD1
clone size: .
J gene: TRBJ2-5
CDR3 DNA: TGTGCCAGCAGCCCCGGAGACAGGGGGCAAGGAGAGACCCAGTACTTC
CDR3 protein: CASSPGDRGQGETQYF

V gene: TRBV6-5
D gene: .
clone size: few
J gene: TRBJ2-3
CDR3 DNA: TGTGCCAGCAGTTACACACAGGCGAATACAGATACGCAGTATTTT
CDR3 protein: CASSYTQANTDTQYF

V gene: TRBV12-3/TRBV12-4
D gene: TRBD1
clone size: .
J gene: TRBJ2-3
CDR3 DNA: TGTGCCAGCAGTTTTACAGGGGATATGCAGTATTTT
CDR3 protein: CASSFTGDMQYF

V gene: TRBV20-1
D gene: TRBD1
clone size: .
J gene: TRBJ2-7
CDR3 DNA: TGCAGTGCTAAGCCGGGACAGGGACCCTACGAGCAGTACTTC
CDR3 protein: CSAKPGQGPYEQYF

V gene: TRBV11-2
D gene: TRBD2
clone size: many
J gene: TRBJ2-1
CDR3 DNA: TGTGCCAGCACCCCCTCCGCGGGGGGGCACAATGAGCAGTTCTTC
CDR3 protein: CASTPSAGGHNEQFF

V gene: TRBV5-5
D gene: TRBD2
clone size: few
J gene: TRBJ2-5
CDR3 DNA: TGTGCCAGCAGACTAGCGGACGGGGGTGAGCAGTACTTC
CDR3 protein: CASRLADGGEQYF

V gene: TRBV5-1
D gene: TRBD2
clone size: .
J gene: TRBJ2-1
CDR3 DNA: TGCGTCAGCAGTAAAGCGGGGGGCTGGAATGAGCAGTTCTTC
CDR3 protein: CVSSKAGGWNEQFF

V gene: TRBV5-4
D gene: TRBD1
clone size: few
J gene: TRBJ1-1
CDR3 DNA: TGTGCCAGCAGCCCACCGACAGGGGAAGGTGAAGCTTTCTTT
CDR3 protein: CASSPPTGEGEAFF

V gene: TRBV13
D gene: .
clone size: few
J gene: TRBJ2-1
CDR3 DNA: TGTGCCAGCAGCTTAACCCCCCCGGGGGATTACTCCTACAATGAGCAGTTCTTC
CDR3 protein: CASSLTPPGDYSYNEQFF

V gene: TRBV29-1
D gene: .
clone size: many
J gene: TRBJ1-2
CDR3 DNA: TGCAGCGTTATAGGTGTCCTTTCCGGAGGGGGCTACACCTTC
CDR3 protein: CSVIGVLSGGGYTF

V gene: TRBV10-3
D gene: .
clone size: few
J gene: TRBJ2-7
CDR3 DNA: TGTGCCATCAGTGAGTCGGAGGGGCCGCACGAACCATCGTACTTC
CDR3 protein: CAISESEGPHEPSYF

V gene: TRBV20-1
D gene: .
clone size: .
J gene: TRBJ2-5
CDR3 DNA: TGCAGTGCTAGAGATCCCTCCAGGGGAGAGACCCAGTACTTC
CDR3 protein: CSARDPSRGETQYF

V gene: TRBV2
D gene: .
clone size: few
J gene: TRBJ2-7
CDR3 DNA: TGTGCCAGCAGTGACTTCGCTAGCGAGGTGGGCGAGCAGTACTTC
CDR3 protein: CASSDFASEVGEQYF

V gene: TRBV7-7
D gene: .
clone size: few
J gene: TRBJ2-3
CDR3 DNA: TGTGCCAGCAGTAGGGACTCGAGGTCGGATACGCAGTATTTT
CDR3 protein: CASSRDSRSDTQYF

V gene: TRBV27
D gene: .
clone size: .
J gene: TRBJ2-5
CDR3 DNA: TGTGCCAGCAGTTCTACATTTGAGGCTTTGAGAGGGACCCAGTACTTC
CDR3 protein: CASSSTFEALRGTQYF

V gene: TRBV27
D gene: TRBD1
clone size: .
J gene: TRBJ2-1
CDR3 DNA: TGTGCCAGCAGCCGCCGGGACAGGGGGTCTCTTGAGCAGTTCTTC
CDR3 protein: CASSRRDRGSLEQFF

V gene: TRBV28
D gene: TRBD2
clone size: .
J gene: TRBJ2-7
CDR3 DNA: TGTGCCAGCAGAGCGGGGGACTCCCGTTCCTACGAGCAGTACTTC
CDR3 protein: CASRAGDSRSYEQYF